This paragraph covers one TCR beta chain sequence. TCRdb's copy holds only in-frame clones and misses some; the assay was immunoSEQ multiplex PCR. The sample holds more than 13,000 clones, approximately 90% seen once. These data come from a study of blood T cell dynamics during melanoma immunotherapy. With 5 bases removed from V and 6 bases from J, the gap between germline ends came to 16 bases. The CDR3 is 14 amino acids. CDR1 SNHLY and CDR2 FYNNEI come from the germline V gene. Regarding time point: week 3, after first cycle of checkpoint inhibitor. Sequencing used blood, obtained from a patient treated with checkpoint blockade. This TCR was recovered from a human donor with melanoma. The rearrangement joins TRBV2 to TRBJ1-1; D gene unclear. The CDR3 spells CASSPTGFVAEAFF. The CDR3 coding sequence is TGTGCCAGCAGTCCGACCGGGTTTGTGGCTGAAGCTTTCTTT.